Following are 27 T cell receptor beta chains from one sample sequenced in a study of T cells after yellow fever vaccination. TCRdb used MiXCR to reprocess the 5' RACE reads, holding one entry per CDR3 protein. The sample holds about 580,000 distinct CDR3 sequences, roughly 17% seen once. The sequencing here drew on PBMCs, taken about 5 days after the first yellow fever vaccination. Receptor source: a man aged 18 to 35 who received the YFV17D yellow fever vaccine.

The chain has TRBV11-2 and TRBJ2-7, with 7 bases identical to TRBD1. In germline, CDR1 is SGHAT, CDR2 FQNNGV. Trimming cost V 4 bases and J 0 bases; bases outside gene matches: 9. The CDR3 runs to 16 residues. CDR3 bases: TGTGCCAGCAGCTCCAATACAGGGGAAAGCTCCTACGAGCAGTACGTC. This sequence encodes CASSSNTGESSYEQYV.

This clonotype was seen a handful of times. CDR3 region: CASSVFGNEQFF. The CDR3, as DNA: TGTGCCAGCAGTGTATTCGGGAATGAGCAGTTCTTC. The chain carries TRBV6-1 and TRBJ2-1; D not resolved. The ends were cut back, 4 bases at V and 7 bases at J, with 8 bases in the middle. Germline values: CDR1 MNHNS, CDR2 SASEGT. The CDR3 extends over 12 amino acids.

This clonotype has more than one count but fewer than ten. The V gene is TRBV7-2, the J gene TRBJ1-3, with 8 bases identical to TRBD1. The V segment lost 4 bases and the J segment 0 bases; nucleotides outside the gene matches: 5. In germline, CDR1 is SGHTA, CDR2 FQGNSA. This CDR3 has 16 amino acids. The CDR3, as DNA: TGTGCCAGCAGCTACGCTACAGGGGGCTCTGGAAACACCATATATTTT. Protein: CASSYATGGSGNTIYF.

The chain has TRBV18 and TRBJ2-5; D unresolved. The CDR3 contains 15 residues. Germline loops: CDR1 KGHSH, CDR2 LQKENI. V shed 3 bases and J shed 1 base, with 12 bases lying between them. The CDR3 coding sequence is TGTGCCAGCTCACCTGTCTCGTTCCCCCAAGAGACCCAGTACTTC. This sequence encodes CASSPVSFPQETQYF.

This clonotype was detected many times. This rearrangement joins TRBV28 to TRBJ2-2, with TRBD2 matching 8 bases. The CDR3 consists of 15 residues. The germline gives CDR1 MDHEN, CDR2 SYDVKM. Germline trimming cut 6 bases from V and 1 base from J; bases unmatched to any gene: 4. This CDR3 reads CASRSGGLNTGELFF. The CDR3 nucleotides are TGTGCCAGCAGAAGCGGGGGTCTGAACACCGGGGAGCTGTTTTTT.

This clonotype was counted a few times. CDR3 sequence reads: CASSSAGRTEAFF. The CDR3 region has the DNA TGTGCCAGTTCATCGGCCGGACGGACTGAAGCTTTCTTT. The chain uses TRBV12-3 or TRBV12-4 and TRBJ1-1; D gene ambiguous. The CDR3 extends over 13 amino acids. The germline V and J ends were trimmed by 9 bases and 5 bases, with 16 bases remaining between them.

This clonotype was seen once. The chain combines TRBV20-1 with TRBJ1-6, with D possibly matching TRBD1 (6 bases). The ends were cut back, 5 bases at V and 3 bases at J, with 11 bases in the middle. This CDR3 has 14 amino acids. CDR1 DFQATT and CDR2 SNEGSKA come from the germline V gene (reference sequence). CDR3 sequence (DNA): TGCAGTGCTGGAGGACAGTTCTATAATTCACCCCTCCACTTT. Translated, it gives CSAGGQFYNSPLHF.

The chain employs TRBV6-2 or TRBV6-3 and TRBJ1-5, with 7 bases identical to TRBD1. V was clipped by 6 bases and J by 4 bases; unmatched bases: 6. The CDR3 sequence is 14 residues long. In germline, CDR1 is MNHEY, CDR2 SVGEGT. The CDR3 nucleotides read TGTGCCAGCAGCTACCACAGGGGTAATCAGCCCCAGCATTTT. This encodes CASSYHRGNQPQHF.

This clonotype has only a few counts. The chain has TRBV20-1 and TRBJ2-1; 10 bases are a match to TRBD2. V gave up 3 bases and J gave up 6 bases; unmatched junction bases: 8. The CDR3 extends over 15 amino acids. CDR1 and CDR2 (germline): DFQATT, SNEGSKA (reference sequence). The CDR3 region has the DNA TGCAGTGCTAGTGCTCCTAGCGGGGGTTTCAATGAGCAGTTCTTC. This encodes CSASAPSGGFNEQFF.

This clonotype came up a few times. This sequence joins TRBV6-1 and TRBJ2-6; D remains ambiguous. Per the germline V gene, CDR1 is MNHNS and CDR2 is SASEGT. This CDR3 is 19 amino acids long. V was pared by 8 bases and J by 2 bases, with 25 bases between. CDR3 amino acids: CASLSISSRGEAGANVLTF. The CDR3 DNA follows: TGTGCCAGCCTGTCCATTTCCTCCCGAGGAGAAGCTGGGGCCAACGTCCTGACTTTC.

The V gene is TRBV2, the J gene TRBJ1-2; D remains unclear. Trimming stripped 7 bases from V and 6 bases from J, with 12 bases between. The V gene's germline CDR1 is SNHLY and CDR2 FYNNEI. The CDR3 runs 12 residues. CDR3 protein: CASNTDRNGYTF. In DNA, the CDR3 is TGTGCCAGCAATACGGACCGGAATGGCTACACCTTC.

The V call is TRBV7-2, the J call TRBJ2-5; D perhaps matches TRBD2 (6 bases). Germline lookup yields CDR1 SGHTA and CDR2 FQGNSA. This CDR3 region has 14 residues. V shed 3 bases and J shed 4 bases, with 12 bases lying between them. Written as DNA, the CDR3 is TGTGCCAGCAGCTTCCTTCCGGGACTAGAGACCCAGTACTTC. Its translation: CASSFLPGLETQYF.

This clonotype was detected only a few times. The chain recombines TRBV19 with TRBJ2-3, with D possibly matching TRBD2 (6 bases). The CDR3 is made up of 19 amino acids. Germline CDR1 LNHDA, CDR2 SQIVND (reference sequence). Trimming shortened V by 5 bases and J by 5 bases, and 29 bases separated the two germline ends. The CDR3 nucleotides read TGTGCCAGTAGTCCGAGATGGGCAGGGACTTGGTCGTTGGTAGATACGCAGTATTTT. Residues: CASSPRWAGTWSLVDTQYF.

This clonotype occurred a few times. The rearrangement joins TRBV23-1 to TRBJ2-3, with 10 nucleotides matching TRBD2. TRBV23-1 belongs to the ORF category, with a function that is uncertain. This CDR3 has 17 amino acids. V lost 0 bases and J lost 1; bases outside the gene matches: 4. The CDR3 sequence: CASSQSTSGEGTDTQYF. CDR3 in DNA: TGCGCCAGCAGTCAATCAACTAGCGGGGAAGGCACAGATACGCAGTATTTT.

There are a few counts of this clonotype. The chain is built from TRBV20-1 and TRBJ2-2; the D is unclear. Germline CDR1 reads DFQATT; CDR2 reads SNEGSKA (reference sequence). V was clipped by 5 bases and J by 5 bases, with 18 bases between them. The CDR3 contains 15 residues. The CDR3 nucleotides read TGCAGTGCTGTCCCTCTAAAAGTGGTGACCGGGGAGCTGTTTTTT. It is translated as CSAVPLKVVTGELFF.

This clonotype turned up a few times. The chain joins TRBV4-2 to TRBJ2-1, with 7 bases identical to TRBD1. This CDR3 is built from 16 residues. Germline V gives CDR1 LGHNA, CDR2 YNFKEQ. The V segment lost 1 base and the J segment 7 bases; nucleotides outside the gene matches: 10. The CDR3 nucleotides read TGTGCCAGCAGCCAAGCCACCGCGACAGGGATAAATGAGCAGTTCTTC. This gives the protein CASSQATATGINEQFF.

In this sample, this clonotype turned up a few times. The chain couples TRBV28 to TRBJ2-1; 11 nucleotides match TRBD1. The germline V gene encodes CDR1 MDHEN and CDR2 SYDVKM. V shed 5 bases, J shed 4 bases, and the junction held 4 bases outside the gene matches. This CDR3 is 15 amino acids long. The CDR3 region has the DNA TGTGCCAGCAGTCGGACAGGGGGCCCATACAATGAGCAGTTCTTC. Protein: CASSRTGGPYNEQFF.

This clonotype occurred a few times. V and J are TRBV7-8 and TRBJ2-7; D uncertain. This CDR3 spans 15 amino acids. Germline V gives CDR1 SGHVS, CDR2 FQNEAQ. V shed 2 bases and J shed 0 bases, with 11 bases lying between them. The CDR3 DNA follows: TGTGCCAGCAGCTTATGGGCGGCCAGCTCCTACGAGCAGTACGTC. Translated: CASSLWAASSYEQYV.

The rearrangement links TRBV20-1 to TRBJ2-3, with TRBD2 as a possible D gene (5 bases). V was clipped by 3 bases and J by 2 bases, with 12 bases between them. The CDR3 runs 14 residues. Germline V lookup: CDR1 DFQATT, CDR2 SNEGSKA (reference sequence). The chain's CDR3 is CSARRLSVTDTQYF. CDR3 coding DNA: TGCAGTGCTAGGCGACTAAGTGTCACAGATACGCAGTATTTT.

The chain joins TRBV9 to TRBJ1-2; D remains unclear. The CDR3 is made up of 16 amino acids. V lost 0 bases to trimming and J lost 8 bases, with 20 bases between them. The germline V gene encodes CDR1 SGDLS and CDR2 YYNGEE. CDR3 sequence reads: CASSVDFWPQAEGYTF. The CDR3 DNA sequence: TGTGCCAGCAGCGTAGATTTTTGGCCCCAGGCGGAGGGCTACACCTTC.

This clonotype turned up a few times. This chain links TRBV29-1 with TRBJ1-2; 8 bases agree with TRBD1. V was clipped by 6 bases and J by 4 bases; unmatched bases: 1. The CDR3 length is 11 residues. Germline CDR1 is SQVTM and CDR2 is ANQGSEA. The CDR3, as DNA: TGCAGCGTGGACAGGGCCTATGGCTACACCTTC. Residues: CSVDRAYGYTF.

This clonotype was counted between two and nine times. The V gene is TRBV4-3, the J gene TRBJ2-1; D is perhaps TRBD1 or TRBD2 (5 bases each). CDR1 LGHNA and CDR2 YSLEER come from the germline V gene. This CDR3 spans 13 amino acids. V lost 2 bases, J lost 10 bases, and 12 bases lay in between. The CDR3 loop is CASSQRGGWEQFF. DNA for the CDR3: TGCGCCAGCAGCCAACGTGGGGGTTGGGAGCAGTTCTTC.

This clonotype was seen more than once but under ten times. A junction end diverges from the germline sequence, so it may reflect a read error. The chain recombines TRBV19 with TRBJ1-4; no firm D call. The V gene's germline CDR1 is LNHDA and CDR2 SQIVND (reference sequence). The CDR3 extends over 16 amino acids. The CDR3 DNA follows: TGTGCCAGTAGTACTCATATTTGGGCAACTAATGAAAAACTGTTCTTT. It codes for CASSTHIWATNEKLFF.

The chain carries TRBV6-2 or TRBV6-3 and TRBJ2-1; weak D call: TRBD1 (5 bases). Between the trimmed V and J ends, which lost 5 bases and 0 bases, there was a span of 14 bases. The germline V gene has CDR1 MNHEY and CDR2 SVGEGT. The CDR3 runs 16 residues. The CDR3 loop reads CASSLRSRVSYNEQFF. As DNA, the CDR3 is TGTGCCAGCAGTCTCCGCTCCAGGGTCTCCTACAATGAGCAGTTCTTC.

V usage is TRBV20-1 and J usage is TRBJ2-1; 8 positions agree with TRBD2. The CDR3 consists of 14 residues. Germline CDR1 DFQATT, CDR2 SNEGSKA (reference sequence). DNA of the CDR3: TGCACCGCAACGGGAGGGTTATCCTACAATGAGCAGTTCTTC. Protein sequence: CTATGGLSYNEQFF.

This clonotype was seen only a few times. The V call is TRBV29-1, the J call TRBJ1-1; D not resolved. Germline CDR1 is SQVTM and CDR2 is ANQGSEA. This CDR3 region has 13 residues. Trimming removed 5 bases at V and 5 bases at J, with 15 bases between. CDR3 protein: CSVSQRSSTEAFF. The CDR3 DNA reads TGCAGCGTTTCCCAGCGATCGAGTACTGAAGCTTTCTTT.

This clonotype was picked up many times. CDR3 coding DNA: TGCAGTGCTAGAAGCGTCCTTAGCTACGAGCAGTACTTC. This gives the protein CSARSVLSYEQYF. The rearrangement uses TRBV20-1 and TRBJ2-7; D unresolved. The V end was cut by 2 bases, the J end by 3 bases, with 11 bases between. The CDR3 is 13 amino acids. CDR1 and CDR2 from the germline V gene are DFQATT and SNEGSKA (reference sequence).